This T cell receptor (beta chain) stems from a study of blood T cell repertoires in COVID-19. Overall study: The analysed material was cDNA or gDNA that came from T cells, B-cell-depleted T cells, or PBMCs.

The repertoire was sequenced with immunoSEQ multiplex PCR; TCRdb's copy has only in-frame clones and lacks some. Among around 170,000 clones listed, approximately 83% were seen once. CDR3 length equals 14 residues. Germline V gene data show CDR1 as SGHRS and CDR2 as YFSETQ. Deletions cut 4 bases from V and 0 bases from J, with 8 bases between. Sequencing was done on a sample of peripheral blood. The receptor was derived from a man between 65 and 85 years old who had recovered from COVID-19. This rearrangement joins TRBV5-1 to TRBJ2-1; no clear D gene. In nucleotides, the CDR3 is TGCGCCAGCAGCGCGGAGAGCTCCTACAATGAGCAGTTCTTC. Amino acids: CASSAESSYNEQFF.